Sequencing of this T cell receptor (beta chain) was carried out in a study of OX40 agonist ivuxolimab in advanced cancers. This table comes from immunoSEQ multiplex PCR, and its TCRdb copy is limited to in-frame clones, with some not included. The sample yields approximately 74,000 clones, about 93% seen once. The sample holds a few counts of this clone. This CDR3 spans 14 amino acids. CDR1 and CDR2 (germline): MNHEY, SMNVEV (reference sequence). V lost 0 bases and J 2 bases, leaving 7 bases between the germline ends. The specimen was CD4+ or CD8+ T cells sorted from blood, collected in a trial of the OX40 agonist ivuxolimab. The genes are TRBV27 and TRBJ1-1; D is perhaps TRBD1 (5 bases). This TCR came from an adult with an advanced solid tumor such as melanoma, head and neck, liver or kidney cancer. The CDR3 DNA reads TGTGCCAGCAGTTTATCGACAGCTAACACTGAAGCTTTCTTT. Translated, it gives CASSLSTANTEAFF.